This is a list of T cell receptor beta chains from one sample in a study of cytomegalovirus exposure and HLA in healthy donors. The table came from immunoSEQ multiplex PCR; TCRdb's copy has only in-frame clones and leaves some out. This repertoire shows tens of thousands of clones, roughly 69% found once; its top ten account for approximately 6%. The source material was PBMCs. Receptors originate from a woman aged 30 to 39 in good health and CMV-seronegative. The CDR3 runs from the conserved cysteine through the conserved F or W. The order of the fields is CDR3 DNA, CDR3 protein, J gene, clone size, V gene, D gene. D genes are given only for firm matches. Expanded clones get a size class; other rows say once, few or many, or leave the size out.

CDR3nt: TGTGCCAGCGAACCTGGCGGGGCTATGGATGGCTACACCTTC; CDR3aa: CASEPGGAMDGYTF; j_gene: TRBJ1-2; abundance: few; v_gene: TRBV6-1; d_gene: NA
CDR3nt: TGCGCCAGCAGCCAAGGGGACAGGGAGGGCTACGAGCAGTACTTC; CDR3aa: CASSQGDREGYEQYF; j_gene: TRBJ2-7; abundance: NA; v_gene: TRBV4-1; d_gene: TRBD1
CDR3nt: TGTGCCAGCAGCTTCTTCAGGGGGCCCAACGAGCAGTACTTC; CDR3aa: CASSFFRGPNEQYF; j_gene: TRBJ2-7; abundance: NA; v_gene: TRBV11-2; d_gene: TRBD1
CDR3nt: TGTGCCAGCAGGAGCGATAACTCTGGAAACACCATATATTTT; CDR3aa: CASRSDNSGNTIYF; j_gene: TRBJ1-3; abundance: NA; v_gene: TRBV6-1; d_gene: NA
CDR3nt: TGTGCCATCAGTGAGTGGGGGGACGAAATCACAGATACGCAGTATTTT; CDR3aa: CAISEWGDEITDTQYF; j_gene: TRBJ2-3; abundance: once; v_gene: TRBV10-3; d_gene: NA
CDR3nt: TGCGCCAGCAGCCGAGAGGCGGGAGGTACTTACGAGCAGTACTTC; CDR3aa: CASSREAGGTYEQYF; j_gene: TRBJ2-7; abundance: few; v_gene: TRBV4-3; d_gene: TRBD2
CDR3nt: TGTGCCAGCAGCGCCCGGGAGAACACTGAAGCTTTCTTT; CDR3aa: CASSARENTEAFF; j_gene: TRBJ1-1; abundance: few; v_gene: TRBV11-2; d_gene: NA
CDR3nt: TGCGCCAGCAGCTTGCGCACAGAATCACCCCTCCACTTT; CDR3aa: CASSLRTESPLHF; j_gene: TRBJ1-6; abundance: NA; v_gene: TRBV5-1; d_gene: NA
CDR3nt: TGCAGCGTTGTAGTACAGGGGAACACTGAAGCTTTCTTT; CDR3aa: CSVVVQGNTEAFF; j_gene: TRBJ1-1; abundance: NA; v_gene: TRBV29-1; d_gene: NA
CDR3nt: TGTGCCAGCAGCGTGTCCGGGGATGAAAAACTGTTTTTT; CDR3aa: CASSVSGDEKLFF; j_gene: TRBJ1-4; abundance: NA; v_gene: TRBV9; d_gene: NA
CDR3nt: TGTGCCAGCAGCTTGGAAACTAGCGGGAGGACCGGTTCCACAGATACGCAGTATTTT; CDR3aa: CASSLETSGRTGSTDTQYF; j_gene: TRBJ2-3; abundance: NA; v_gene: TRBV7-6; d_gene: TRBD2
CDR3nt: TGCGCCAGCAGCTTGGGGACAGGGGGTCGTCAGCCCCAGCATTTT; CDR3aa: CASSLGTGGRQPQHF; j_gene: TRBJ1-5; abundance: NA; v_gene: TRBV5-1; d_gene: TRBD1
CDR3nt: TGTGCCAGCAGCTTAGGCGGGACAGGGAGGGGGCAAGAGACCCAGTACTTC; CDR3aa: CASSLGGTGRGQETQYF; j_gene: TRBJ2-5; abundance: once; v_gene: TRBV7-9; d_gene: TRBD1
CDR3nt: TGTGCCAGCAGCGTACAGGGTAATGGTTACGAGCAGTACTTC; CDR3aa: CASSVQGNGYEQYF; j_gene: TRBJ2-7; abundance: NA; v_gene: TRBV4-2; d_gene: NA
CDR3nt: TGTGCCAGTACTCCGACAGGGGGAGGCCATGGCTACACCTTC; CDR3aa: CASTPTGGGHGYTF; j_gene: TRBJ1-2; abundance: NA; v_gene: TRBV19; d_gene: TRBD1
CDR3nt: TGTGCCAGCAGCTTGCGTAGCGGGGGGCCCAAGACCCAGTACTTC; CDR3aa: CASSLRSGGPKTQYF; j_gene: TRBJ2-5; abundance: few; v_gene: TRBV13; d_gene: TRBD2
CDR3nt: TGTGCCAGCAGCTTGCCTAGCGGGAGGGCTGGGACCGGGGAGCTGTTTTTT; CDR3aa: CASSLPSGRAGTGELFF; j_gene: TRBJ2-2; abundance: few; v_gene: TRBV5-6; d_gene: TRBD2
CDR3nt: TGTGCCAGCAGCTCCTGGCAGGGAGAGACCCAGTACTTC; CDR3aa: CASSSWQGETQYF; j_gene: TRBJ2-5; abundance: few; v_gene: TRBV11-2; d_gene: NA
CDR3nt: TGCAGCGCCCCGATGCGGGTCCGGGTGAACACTGAAGCTTTCTTT; CDR3aa: CSAPMRVRVNTEAFF; j_gene: TRBJ1-1; abundance: once; v_gene: TRBV29-1; d_gene: NA
CDR3nt: TGTGCCAGCAGCCACAGTAATGAAAAACTGTTTTTT; CDR3aa: CASSHSNEKLFF; j_gene: TRBJ1-4; abundance: few; v_gene: TRBV14; d_gene: NA
CDR3nt: TGTGCCACGAGAGAGGATACGCAGTATTTT; CDR3aa: CATREDTQYF; j_gene: TRBJ2-3; abundance: NA; v_gene: TRBV28; d_gene: NA
CDR3nt: TGTGCCAGCAGCTCGACAGGGAATTCGCAGTACTTC; CDR3aa: CASSSTGNSQYF; j_gene: TRBJ2-7; abundance: NA; v_gene: TRBV7-9; d_gene: TRBD1
CDR3nt: TGCGCCAGCAGCTTGGGGAGCTCTGGAAACACCATATATTTT; CDR3aa: CASSLGSSGNTIYF; j_gene: TRBJ1-3; abundance: NA; v_gene: TRBV5-1; d_gene: NA
CDR3nt: TGTGCCAGCAGCTTCGAGGGGGCGGGGGGCTACACCTTC; CDR3aa: CASSFEGAGGYTF; j_gene: TRBJ1-2; abundance: NA; v_gene: TRBV5-4; d_gene: TRBD1
CDR3nt: TGTGCCAGCAGTCCCGGGACTAGCGGGAGGACTGAGCAGTTCTTC; CDR3aa: CASSPGTSGRTEQFF; j_gene: TRBJ2-1; abundance: NA; v_gene: TRBV27; d_gene: TRBD2
CDR3nt: TGTGCAAGTCGAAAATCCGTCGCACTCATGAACACTGAAGCTTTCTTT; CDR3aa: CASRKSVALMNTEAFF; j_gene: TRBJ1-1; abundance: NA; v_gene: TRBV12-2; d_gene: NA
CDR3nt: TGTGCCAGCAGGCGACAGGGAAACACTGAAGCTTTCTTT; CDR3aa: CASRRQGNTEAFF; j_gene: TRBJ1-1; abundance: NA; v_gene: TRBV6-5; d_gene: TRBD1
CDR3nt: TGTGCCAGCTCACCGAGGGGACAGGGGTCCTACGAGCAGTACTTC; CDR3aa: CASSPRGQGSYEQYF; j_gene: TRBJ2-7; abundance: NA; v_gene: TRBV18; d_gene: TRBD1
CDR3nt: TGTGCCATCAGTTCCGGGACAACATATGGCTACACCTTC; CDR3aa: CAISSGTTYGYTF; j_gene: TRBJ1-2; abundance: NA; v_gene: TRBV10-3; d_gene: NA
CDR3nt: TGTGCCAGCAGTTTTAGGGGACTAGCGGCCCCCCCCTACGAGCAGTACTTC; CDR3aa: CASSFRGLAAPPYEQYF; j_gene: TRBJ2-7; abundance: NA; v_gene: TRBV27; d_gene: TRBD2
CDR3nt: TGTGCCAGCAGTCGAGGACTAGACCACGAGCAGTACTTC; CDR3aa: CASSRGLDHEQYF; j_gene: TRBJ2-7; abundance: NA; v_gene: TRBV11-3; d_gene: TRBD2
CDR3nt: TGTGCCTGGAACAACCCCGGACTAGCTCGCCCCTACGAGCAGTACTTC; CDR3aa: CAWNNPGLARPYEQYF; j_gene: TRBJ2-7; abundance: NA; v_gene: TRBV30; d_gene: TRBD2
CDR3nt: TGTGCCAGTAGTATAGTAGGAAGGGGGGGACAAGGTCCTGGCTACACCTTC; CDR3aa: CASSIVGRGGQGPGYTF; j_gene: TRBJ1-2; abundance: NA; v_gene: TRBV19; d_gene: NA
CDR3nt: TGCGCCAGCAGCCAAGCCCTACAGGGGGCCAATCAGCCCCAGCATTTT; CDR3aa: CASSQALQGANQPQHF; j_gene: TRBJ1-5; abundance: NA; v_gene: TRBV4-1; d_gene: TRBD1
CDR3nt: TGTGCCACCAGCAGAGATACTCGCCTAGCGGGAGCCCACGAGCAGTACTTC; CDR3aa: CATSRDTRLAGAHEQYF; j_gene: TRBJ2-7; abundance: NA; v_gene: TRBV15; d_gene: TRBD2
CDR3nt: TGTGCCAGCAGCACCCGGACTAGCTCCTACAATGAGCAGTTCTTC; CDR3aa: CASSTRTSSYNEQFF; j_gene: TRBJ2-1; abundance: NA; v_gene: TRBV11-3; d_gene: TRBD2
CDR3nt: TGTGCCAGCAGTGACCTTAGCGGGGGTCGGGATACGCAGTATTTT; CDR3aa: CASSDLSGGRDTQYF; j_gene: TRBJ2-3; abundance: once; v_gene: TRBV6-4; d_gene: TRBD2
CDR3nt: TGTGCCATCAGTGAAACCCTTAGTGGGACAGGGTGGTTCGGCTACACCTTC; CDR3aa: CAISETLSGTGWFGYTF; j_gene: TRBJ1-2; abundance: NA; v_gene: TRBV10-3; d_gene: TRBD1
CDR3nt: TGTGCCAGCAGCGTGGGACTCCAGAGGTCAGATACGCAGTATTTT; CDR3aa: CASSVGLQRSDTQYF; j_gene: TRBJ2-3; abundance: NA; v_gene: TRBV9; d_gene: NA
CDR3nt: TGTGCCAGCAGTTCAAGGACAGGGTTATCCTACGAGCAGTACTTC; CDR3aa: CASSSRTGLSYEQYF; j_gene: TRBJ2-7; abundance: few; v_gene: TRBV6-5; d_gene: TRBD1
CDR3nt: TGTGCCAGCAGCTATATGACCGGGTTCAGAGACACTGAAGCTTTCTTT; CDR3aa: CASSYMTGFRDTEAFF; j_gene: TRBJ1-1; abundance: NA; v_gene: TRBV6-6; d_gene: NA
CDR3nt: TGTGCCAGCAACCCCGGGCAGGGAGGAAGTCAGCCTCAGCATTTT; CDR3aa: CASNPGQGGSQPQHF; j_gene: TRBJ1-5; abundance: NA; v_gene: TRBV5-5; d_gene: NA